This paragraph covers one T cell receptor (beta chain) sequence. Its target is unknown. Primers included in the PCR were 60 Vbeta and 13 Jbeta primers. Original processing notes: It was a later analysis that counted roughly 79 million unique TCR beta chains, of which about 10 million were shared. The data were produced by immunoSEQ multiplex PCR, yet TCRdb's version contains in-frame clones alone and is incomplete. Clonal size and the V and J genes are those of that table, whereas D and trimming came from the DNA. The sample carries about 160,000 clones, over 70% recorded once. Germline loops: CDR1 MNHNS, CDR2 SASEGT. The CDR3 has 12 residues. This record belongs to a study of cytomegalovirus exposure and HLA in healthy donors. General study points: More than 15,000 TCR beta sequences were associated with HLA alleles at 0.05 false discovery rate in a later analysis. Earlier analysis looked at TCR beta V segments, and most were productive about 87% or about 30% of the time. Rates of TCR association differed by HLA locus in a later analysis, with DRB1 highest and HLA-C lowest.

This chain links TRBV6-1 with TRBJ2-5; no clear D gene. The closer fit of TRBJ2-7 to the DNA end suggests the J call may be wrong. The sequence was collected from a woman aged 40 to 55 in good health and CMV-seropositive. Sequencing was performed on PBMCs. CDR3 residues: CASSDFLNEQYF. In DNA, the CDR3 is TGTGCCAGCAGTGATTTCCTCAACGAGCAGTACTTC.